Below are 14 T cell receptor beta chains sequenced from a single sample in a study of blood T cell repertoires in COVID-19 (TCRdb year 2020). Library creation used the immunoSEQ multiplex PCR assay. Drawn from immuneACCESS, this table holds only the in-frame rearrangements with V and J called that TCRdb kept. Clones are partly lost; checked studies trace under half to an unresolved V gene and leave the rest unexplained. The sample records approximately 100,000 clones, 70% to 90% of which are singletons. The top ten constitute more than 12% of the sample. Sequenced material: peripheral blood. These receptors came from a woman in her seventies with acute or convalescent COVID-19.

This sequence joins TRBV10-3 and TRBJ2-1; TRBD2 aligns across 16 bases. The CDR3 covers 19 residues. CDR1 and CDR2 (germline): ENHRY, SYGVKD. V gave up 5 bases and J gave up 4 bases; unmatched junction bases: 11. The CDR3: CAISIKPGLAGGSYNEQFF. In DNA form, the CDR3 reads TGTGCCATCAGTATCAAACCGGGACTAGCGGGGGGGTCGTACAATGAGCAGTTCTTC.

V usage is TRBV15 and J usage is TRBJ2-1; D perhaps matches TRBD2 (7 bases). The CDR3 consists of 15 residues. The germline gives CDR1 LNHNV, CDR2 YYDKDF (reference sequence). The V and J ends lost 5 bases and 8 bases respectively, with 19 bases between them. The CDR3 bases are TGTGCCACCAGCGAAGGGGGGGGGCGGGTCGATGAGCAGTTCTTC. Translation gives CATSEGGGRVDEQFF.

This CDR3 reads CASTPQGGLYTDTQYF. The DNA for the CDR3 is TGTGCCAGCACCCCCCAAGGGGGCCTATACACAGATACGCAGTATTTT. The gene calls are TRBV28 and TRBJ2-3, with 7 positions matching TRBD1. The CDR3 covers 16 residues. J lost 2 bases, V lost 7 bases, and 12 bases had no gene match. Germline values: CDR1 MDHEN, CDR2 SYDVKM.

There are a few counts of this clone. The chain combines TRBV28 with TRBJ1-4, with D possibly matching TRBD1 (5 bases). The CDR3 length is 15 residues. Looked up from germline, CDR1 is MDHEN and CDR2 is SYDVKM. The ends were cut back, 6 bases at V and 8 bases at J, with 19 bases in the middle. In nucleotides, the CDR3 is TGTGCCAGCAGCCTCCCAGGGTCTATGGGAGAAAAACTGTTTTTT. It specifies CASSLPGSMGEKLFF.

CDR3 DNA sequence: TGCGCCAGCAGCTCGACAGGGGCCTCCACTGAAGCTTTCTTT. This translates into CASSSTGASTEAFF. The chain joins TRBV5-1 to TRBJ1-1; TRBD1 matches 8 bases. V lost 3 bases and J lost 4; bases outside the gene matches: 5. Germline values: CDR1 SGHRS, CDR2 YFSETQ. The CDR3 runs to 14 residues. Complete variable domain (other parts from reference TRBV5-1 and TRBJ1-1): KAGVTQTPRYLIKTRGQQVTLSCSPISGHRSVSWYQQTPGQGLQFLFEYFSETQRNKGNFPGRFSGRQFSNSRSEMNVSTLELGDSALYLCASSSTGASTEAFFGQGTRLTVV.

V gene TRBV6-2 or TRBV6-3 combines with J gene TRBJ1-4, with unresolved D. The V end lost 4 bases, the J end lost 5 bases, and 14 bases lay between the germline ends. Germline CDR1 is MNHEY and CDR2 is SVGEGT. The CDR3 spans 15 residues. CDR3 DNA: TGTGCCAGCAGTTGGAATCCGGGAGGAAATGAAAAACTGTTTTTT. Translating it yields CASSWNPGGNEKLFF.

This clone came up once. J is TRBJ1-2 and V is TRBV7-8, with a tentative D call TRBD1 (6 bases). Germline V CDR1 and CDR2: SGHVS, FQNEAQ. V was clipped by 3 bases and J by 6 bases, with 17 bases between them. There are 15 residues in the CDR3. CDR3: CASSFGYGRGNGYTF. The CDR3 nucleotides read TGTGCCAGCAGCTTTGGGTACGGCAGGGGTAATGGCTACACCTTC. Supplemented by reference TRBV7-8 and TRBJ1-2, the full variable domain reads GAGVSQSPRYKVAKRGQDVALRCDPISGHVSLFWYQQALGQGPEFLTYFQNEAQLDKSGLPSDRFFAERPEGSVSTLKIQRTQQEDSAVYLCASSFGYGRGNGYTFGSGTRLTVV.

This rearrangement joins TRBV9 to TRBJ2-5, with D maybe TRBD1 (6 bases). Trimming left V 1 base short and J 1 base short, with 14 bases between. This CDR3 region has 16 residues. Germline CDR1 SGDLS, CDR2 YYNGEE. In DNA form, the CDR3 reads TGTGCCAGCAGCGTACGGCAGGGGTTGGGCCAAGAGACCCAGTACTTC. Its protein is CASSVRQGLGQETQYF.

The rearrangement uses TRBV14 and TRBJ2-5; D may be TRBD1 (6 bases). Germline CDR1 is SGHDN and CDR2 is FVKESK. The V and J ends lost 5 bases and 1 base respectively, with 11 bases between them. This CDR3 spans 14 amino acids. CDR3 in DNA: TGTGCCAGCAGCTTCCAGGGGTTCCAAGAGACCCAGTACTTC. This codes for CASSFQGFQETQYF.

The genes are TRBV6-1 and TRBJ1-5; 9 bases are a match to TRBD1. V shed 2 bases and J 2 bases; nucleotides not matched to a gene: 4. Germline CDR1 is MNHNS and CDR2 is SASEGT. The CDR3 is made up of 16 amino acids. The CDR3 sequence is CASSEPGQGGNQPQHF. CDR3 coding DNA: TGTGCCAGCAGTGAACCGGGACAGGGAGGCAATCAGCCCCAGCATTTT.

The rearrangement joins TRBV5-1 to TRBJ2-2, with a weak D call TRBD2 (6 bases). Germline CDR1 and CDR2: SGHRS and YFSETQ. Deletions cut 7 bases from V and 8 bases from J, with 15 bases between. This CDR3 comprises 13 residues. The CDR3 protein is CASSSSASGELFF. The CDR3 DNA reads TGCGCCAGCTCCTCTAGCGCATCGGGGGAGCTGTTTTTT. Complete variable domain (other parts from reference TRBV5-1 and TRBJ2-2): KAGVTQTPRYLIKTRGQQVTLSCSPISGHRSVSWYQQTPGQGLQFLFEYFSETQRNKGNFPGRFSGRQFSNSRSEMNVSTLELGDSALYLCASSSSASGELFFGEGSRLTVL.

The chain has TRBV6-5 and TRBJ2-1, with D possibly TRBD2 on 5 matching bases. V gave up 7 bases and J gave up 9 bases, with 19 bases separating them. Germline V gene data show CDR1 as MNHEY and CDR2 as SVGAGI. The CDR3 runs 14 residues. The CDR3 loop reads CASIQDARASEQFF. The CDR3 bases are TGTGCCAGCATTCAGGATGCGAGGGCCAGTGAGCAGTTCTTC.

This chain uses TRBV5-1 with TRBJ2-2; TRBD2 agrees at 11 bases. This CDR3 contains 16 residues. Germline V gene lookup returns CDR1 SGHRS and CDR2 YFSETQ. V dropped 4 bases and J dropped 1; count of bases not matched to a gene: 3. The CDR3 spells CASSPTSGGNTGELFF. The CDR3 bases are TGCGCCAGCAGCCCCACTAGCGGGGGGAACACCGGGGAGCTGTTTTTT.

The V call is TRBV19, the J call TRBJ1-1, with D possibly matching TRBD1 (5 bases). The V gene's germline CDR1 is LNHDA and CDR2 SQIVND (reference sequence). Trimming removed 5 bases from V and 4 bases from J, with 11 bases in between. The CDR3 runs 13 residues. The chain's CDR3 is CASSWQGFTEAFF. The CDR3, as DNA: TGTGCCAGTAGTTGGCAGGGTTTCACTGAAGCTTTCTTT.